This T cell receptor beta chain was sequenced during a study of CD8+ T cells in alopecia areata. To note about this clone: Its matching antigen is unknown.

Between the trimmed V and J ends, which lost 7 bases and 5 bases, there was a span of 20 bases. The germline V gene encodes CDR1 LNHDA and CDR2 SQIVND (reference sequence). The CDR3 covers 15 residues. Indicated treatment: oral pan-JAK inhibitor, 5-10 mg twice daily. Sequencing used cDNA as its template, made by extracting RNA and reverse transcribing it. The method was immunoSEQ multiplex PCR; TCRdb's version includes in-frame clones alone and lacks a portion of them. The sample shows about 180,000 clones, 50% to 65% of them seen only once. Overall study findings and caveats: Scalp samples also contribute reads from the resident alphabeta T cells found in normal skin. Lesional scalp displayed greater clonality than normal scalp, most notably in alopecia totalis/universalis. Numerous expanded lesional clones remained in scalp and blood during tofacitinib. Tofacitinib significantly decreased scalp clonality and expanded CD8+ clones among top 100.

Specimen: CD8+ T cells sorted from blood, collected at week 24, from a patient treated with tofacitinib. This TCR was sampled from a human donor with alopecia areata. J is TRBJ1-1 and V is TRBV19; D is unclear. Here the CDR3 reads CASMPSLGFGTEAFF. In DNA form, the CDR3 reads TGTGCCAGTATGCCCAGTCTGGGGTTCGGGACTGAAGCTTTCTTT. Full variable domain (outside the CDR3, taken from reference TRBV19 and TRBJ1-1): DGGITQSPKYLFRKEGQNVTLSCEQNLNHDAMYWYRQDPGQGLRLIYYSQIVNDFQKGDIAEGYSVSREKKESFPLTVTSAQKNPTAFYLCASMPSLGFGTEAFFGQGTRLTVV.